This TCR beta chain comes out of a study of spatial heterogeneity in lung cancer. Study as a whole: For the average unique TCR and UMI combination, more than eight occurrences appeared in raw reads.

This CDR3 is 13 amino acids long. Germline V gene lookup returns CDR1 DFQATT and CDR2 SNEGSKA (reference sequence). The ends were cut back, 3 bases at V and 5 bases at J, with 10 bases in the middle. Broader study findings: Higher tumor mutation counts went along with higher counts of expanded intratumoral alpha and beta TCRs.

By sample share, this clonotype is medium-sized. Its antigen is still unknown. In a library made to pick up alpha chains, this beta chain is a stray read with a size that means little. Time point in this sample: sample taken at primary tumor resection. TCRs were sequenced from unsorted whole RNA of tumor, nontumor lung or PBMC. A distinct unique molecular identifier was carried by each TCR cDNA molecule. In TCRdb, the 5' RACE reads were re-called with MiXCR into one record per CDR3 protein. The table records about 7,900 distinct CDR3 sequences, approximately 7% of them present only once. Here the sequenced sample was lung tumor tissue, taken at surgery. This sequence was found in a female donor with early-stage non-small cell lung cancer. The genes are TRBV20-1 and TRBJ2-2; D gene uncertain. The CDR3 sequence: CSASPRGTGELFF. For the CDR3, the DNA is TGCAGTGCTAGTCCCCGAGGAACCGGGGAGCTGTTTTTT.